The subject of this entry is one T cell receptor (beta chain). Produced via immunoSEQ multiplex PCR; TCRdb's table is partial and in-frame only. Of roughly 170,000 clones in the sample, approximately 82% were seen once. This specimen comes from a study of blood T cell repertoires in COVID-19. Participant-given clinical history determined each cohort assignment. The V and J ends lost 0 bases and 0 bases respectively, with 7 bases between them. This CDR3 contains 15 residues. The germline V gene encodes CDR1 LNHNV and CDR2 YYDKDF (reference sequence). This clonotype was obtained from a woman aged 50 to 65 in a cohort exposed to, infected with or recovered from COVID-19 (not recorded which). Sequencing was done on a sample of PBMCs or T cells enriched from blood (not recorded which). The V gene is TRBV15, the J gene TRBJ2-3; D remains unclear. This chain's CDR3 is CATSRDVTSTDTQYF. The CDR3 DNA is TGTGCCACCAGCAGAGACGTCACTAGCACAGATACGCAGTATTTT. The entire variable domain, with the rest obtained from reference TRBV15 and TRBJ2-3, is as follows: DAMVIQNPRYQVTQFGKPVTLSCSQTLNHNVMYWYQQKSSQAPKLLFHYYDKDFNNEADTPDNFQSRRPNTSFCFLDIRSPGLGDTAMYLCATSRDVTSTDTQYFGPGTRLTVL.